This T cell receptor (beta chain) was found in a study of blood T cell repertoires in COVID-19. About the research overall: The samples span acute and convalescent COVID-19 from the United States, Italy and Spain.

Recruitment covered roughly 22 US areas and drew participants whose ages spanned 18 to 89 years. Original analysis: Amplifying reference gene primers gave estimates of nucleated cell counts. TCRdb keeps only in-frame clones here, not all; method: immunoSEQ multiplex PCR. V and J calls and clone size are given by that table; D and trimming were obtained from the DNA. This table has approximately 150,000 clones, approximately 80% appearing once. The CDR3 totals 14 residues. Trimming removed 2 bases from V and 7 bases from J, with 12 bases in between. Per germline, CDR1 SGHVS and CDR2 FQNEAQ. Sequenced material: PBMCs or T cells enriched from blood (not recorded which). This clonotype was obtained from a man between 65 and 85 years old who had been exposed to COVID-19. The chain recombines TRBV7-8 with TRBJ1-5, with D unresolved. CDR3 DNA sequence: TGTGCCAGCAGCTTATCGGAGGCATGGCAGCCCCAGCATTTT. It translates to CASSLSEAWQPQHF.